The 21 T cell receptor beta chains below were found in one sample sequenced in a study of blood T cells in healthy people across ages. Combining a sample-barcoded 5' primer with a J-beta primer mix, a second PCR ran for roughly 7 to 11 cycles. TCRdb used MiXCR to reprocess the 5' RACE reads, holding one entry per CDR3 protein. Here the sample spans about 1.6 million distinct CDR3 sequences, roughly 32% being singletons. Specimen: blood. The origin of the receptors is a young woman in good health.

The chain is built from TRBV14 and TRBJ2-1, with 9 bases matching TRBD1. The CDR3 sequence is 16 residues long. Trimming at V came to 5 bases and at J to 0 bases, leaving 5 bases not matched to a gene. Germline-derived CDR1 and CDR2 are SGHDN and FVKESK. The DNA for the CDR3 is TGTGCCAGCAGCAGTGCGACAGGGGGCTCCTACAATGAGCAGTTCTTC. Protein: CASSSATGGSYNEQFF.

The table lists this clonotype with a few counts. This chain uses TRBV20-1 with TRBJ2-5; D not certain. The CDR3 spans 14 residues. The germline V gene has CDR1 DFQATT and CDR2 SNEGSKA (reference sequence). V was clipped by 5 bases and J by 0 bases, with 13 bases between them. CDR3 residues: CSARPQVYQETQYF. The DNA of the CDR3 is TGCAGTGCTCGACCCCAGGTGTACCAAGAGACCCAGTACTTC.

V gene TRBV27 combines with J gene TRBJ2-6; weak D call: TRBD2 (5 bases). V gave up 7 bases and J gave up 0 bases, with 13 bases separating them. Germline CDR1 is MNHEY and CDR2 is SMNVEV (reference sequence). This CDR3 is 16 amino acids long. This CDR3 is CASKFSGNSGANVLTF. The CDR3 DNA follows: TGTGCCAGCAAATTTTCGGGGAACTCTGGGGCCAACGTCCTGACTTTC.

This clonotype was observed a few times. The rearrangement uses TRBV5-1 and TRBJ2-7; D remains unclear. This CDR3 has 16 residues. The V end was cut by 0 bases, the J end by 0 bases, with 13 bases between. The V gene's germline CDR1 is SGHRS and CDR2 YFSETQ. DNA of the CDR3: TGCGCCAGCAGCTTGGGTCTATCGGGTAACTCCTACGAGCAGTACTTC. It specifies CASSLGLSGNSYEQYF.

This chain joins TRBV4-1 and TRBJ1-5; 8 nucleotides agree with TRBD1. The CDR3 loop spans 12 amino acids. Germline CDR1 MGHRA, CDR2 YSYEKL. J was trimmed by 11 bases and V by 5 bases; bases with no gene match: 5. CDR3 residues: CASSEQQGAQHF. The CDR3 DNA follows: TGCGCCAGCAGCGAACAACAGGGGGCCCAGCATTTT.

The table lists this clonotype with a few counts. The chain combines TRBV7-6 with TRBJ1-2; 7 nucleotides agree with TRBD1. The CDR3 has 18 amino acids. Losses at the gene ends were 6 bases for V and 1 base for J; bases not matched to a gene: 17. Germline values: CDR1 SGHVS, CDR2 FNYEAQ. CDR3 loop: CASSNTLGTAAVNYGYTF. CDR3 bases: TGTGCCAGCAGTAACACCTTAGGGACAGCAGCAGTTAACTATGGCTACACCTTC.

This clonotype was seen more than once but under ten times. A junction end diverges from the germline sequence, so it may reflect a read error. This sequence joins TRBV12-3 or TRBV12-4 and TRBJ2-3; D remains unclear. This CDR3 contains 12 residues. CDR3 sequence reads: CAGSQLGDTQYF. CDR3 sequence (DNA): TGTGCCGGCAGTCAACTGGGAGATACGCAGTATTTT.

In its sample, this clonotype was seen a few times. The chain recombines TRBV12-3 or TRBV12-4 with TRBJ1-2, with D possibly matching TRBD1 (6 bases). Between the trimmed V and J ends, which lost 6 bases and 8 bases, there was a span of 13 bases. The CDR3 length is 12 residues. CDR3 DNA: TGTGCCAGCAGCACAGGGATTGTGGGCTACACCTTC. It specifies CASSTGIVGYTF.

This clonotype was counted only a few times. The chain has TRBV6-5 and TRBJ2-1, with 8 positions matching TRBD2. CDR3 length: 18 residues. Per the germline V gene, CDR1 is MNHEY and CDR2 is SVGAGI. V was clipped by 2 bases and J by 5 bases; unmatched bases: 14. CDR3 loop: CASSYIGSAGGYNNEQFF. CDR3 nucleotide sequence: TGTGCCAGCAGTTACATCGGTTCCGCGGGAGGTTACAACAATGAGCAGTTCTTC.

The V gene is TRBV12-3 or TRBV12-4, the J gene TRBJ2-2; 8 bases match TRBD1. The CDR3 is made up of 16 amino acids. The junction had 7 bases not matched to a gene; V was cut back by 7 bases and J by 0 bases. The DNA for the CDR3 is TGTGCCAGCATATTAGACAGGGGCGCGAACACCGGGGAGCTGTTTTTT. Its protein is CASILDRGANTGELFF.

The rearrangement joins TRBV5-1 to TRBJ2-3; 10 bases align to TRBD1. CDR1 and CDR2 (germline): SGHRS, YFSETQ. J lost 6 bases, V lost 2 bases, and 6 bases had no gene match. The CDR3 runs to 15 residues. The DNA of the CDR3 is TGCGCCAGCAGCTTAAGACAGGGGGCGAGGGATACGCAGTATTTT. Translated, it gives CASSLRQGARDTQYF.

CDR3 nucleotides: TGTGCCAGCAGTTACGATCTACGTTCAACGGCTGAAAAACTGTTTTTT. It translates to CASSYDLRSTAEKLFF. The chain uses TRBV6-5 and TRBJ1-4, with D unresolved. Trimming left V 2 bases short and J 7 bases short, with 17 bases between. This CDR3 is 16 amino acids long. Germline CDR1 MNHEY, CDR2 SVGAGI.

This clonotype was picked up many times. This chain uses TRBV5-6 with TRBJ2-5; TRBD1 might be the D (5 bases). CDR3 length equals 14 residues. V was cut by 2 bases and J by 5 bases, with 13 bases left in between. Looked up from germline, CDR1 is SGHDT and CDR2 is YYEEEE. DNA of the CDR3: TGTGCCAGCAGCTTCTTTAAGGGGTGGGAGACCCAGTACTTC. Amino acid sequence: CASSFFKGWETQYF.

The V gene is TRBV3-1, the J gene TRBJ2-2, with 10 bases that match TRBD2. CDR1 LGHDT and CDR2 YNNKEL come from the germline V gene (reference sequence). After removal of 4 bases from V and 2 bases from J, the junction contained 19 bases not matched to a gene. This CDR3 is 21 amino acids long. The CDR3: CASSPLILAGTIRRNTGELFF. The CDR3 DNA is TGTGCCAGCAGCCCCCTGATACTAGCGGGAACAATTCGGAGAAACACCGGGGAGCTGTTTTTT.

This clonotype was observed once. This chain links TRBV30 with TRBJ1-2; D is perhaps TRBD1 (5 bases). This CDR3 has 12 amino acids. In germline, CDR1 is GTSNPN, CDR2 SVGIG (reference sequence). Trimming took off 0 bases at V and 8 bases at J, with 10 bases between the two ends. The CDR3 loop reads CAWSVGGRGYTF. CDR3 sequence (DNA): TGTGCCTGGAGTGTTGGGGGGAGAGGCTACACCTTC.

On this clonotype itself: The junction does not match germline at one end; this may be a read error. The chain carries TRBV25-1 and TRBJ2-1; 8 bases line up with TRBD1. The CDR3 is made up of 17 amino acids. CDR1 is MGHDK and CDR2 is SYGVNS in the germline V gene. CDR3 amino acids: CASSELRWGQALNVQFF. CDR3 coding DNA: TGTGCCAGCAGTGAATTGAGGTGGGGACAGGCCCTTAATGTGCAGTTCTTC.

The V and J genes are TRBV9 and TRBJ1-1; unclear D gene. V lost 2 bases and J 6 bases, leaving 20 bases between the germline ends. The germline CDR1 and CDR2 sequences are SGDLS and YYNGEE. The CDR3 extends over 16 amino acids. The CDR3 spells CASSVESWAGVPEAFF. CDR3 in DNA: TGTGCCAGCAGCGTCGAAAGTTGGGCAGGCGTCCCTGAAGCTTTCTTT.

Worth noting for this clonotype: Germline is not matched at one junction end, which may reflect a read error. The V gene is TRBV10-1, the J gene TRBJ2-5; TRBD1 agrees at 9 bases. This CDR3 is built from 14 residues. The germline CDR1 and CDR2 sequences are WNHNN and SYGVQD (reference sequence). This CDR3 is CASSTGQGQEAQYF. CDR3 in DNA: TGCGCCAGCAGTACTGGACAGGGGCAAGAGGCCCAGTACTTC.

This clonotype was recorded a few times. The CDR3 region has the DNA TGTGCCAGCAGCATTCAGGGACAGGGATCCTACGAGCAGTACTTC. It is translated as CASSIQGQGSYEQYF. This chain uses TRBV21-1 with TRBJ2-7; TRBD1 is the table's D call and was not checked against the DNA. TRBV21-1 is assigned pseudogene status. The CDR3 is 15 residues long.

This clonotype was picked up a small number of times. The J gene is TRBJ2-3, the V gene TRBV12-3 or TRBV12-4; TRBD1 is a possible D gene (6 bases). The V gene lost 7 bases and the J gene lost 2 bases, with 16 bases spanning the gap. CDR3 length: 15 amino acids. CDR3 residues: CASNKDRTFTDTQYF. The CDR3 bases are TGTGCCAGCAACAAGGACAGAACATTCACAGATACGCAGTATTTT.

This rearrangement joins TRBV7-9 to TRBJ2-7, with 11 bases that match TRBD2. CDR1 is SEHNR, CDR2 FQNEAQ, per germline (reference sequence). J lost 5 bases, V lost 1 base, and 10 bases had no gene match. The CDR3 length is 17 residues. The CDR3 loop is CASSLGGLAGGSHEQYF. DNA of the CDR3: TGTGCCAGCAGCTTAGGCGGTTTAGCGGGGGGGTCCCACGAGCAGTACTTC.